What follows are 5 T cell receptor beta chains derived from one specimen sequenced in a study of T cell changes during pregnancy in multiple sclerosis (dated by TCRdb to about 2019). Library preparation used the immunoSEQ multiplex PCR assay. Imported from immuneACCESS, the table was reduced by TCRdb to in-frame sequences with V and J called. These copies leave out some clones; in studies compared against another copy, an unresolved V gene accounts for under half, and the cause of the remainder is not known. The sample yields nearly 40,000 clones; roughly 92% were counted once. The ten top clones hold around 0.73% of the sample. The input for sequencing was CD4+ T cells from peripheral blood mononuclear cells, taken before pregnancy. The receptors stem from a female donor with multiple sclerosis, enrolled in a pregnancy study.

Only one count was recorded for this clone. The chain uses TRBV6-4 and TRBJ2-2; possible D gene TRBD1, 6 bases. This CDR3 is built from 14 residues. Germline V gene data show CDR1 as MRHNA and CDR2 as SNTAGT. V was pared by 6 bases and J by 0 bases, with 8 bases between. CDR3 protein: CASRQGTNTGELFF. CDR3 bases: TGTGCCAGCAGACAGGGAACGAACACCGGGGAGCTGTTTTTT.

The J gene is TRBJ2-1, the V gene TRBV11-1; D remains unclear. The V and J ends lost 0 bases and 6 bases respectively, with 12 bases between them. CDR1 and CDR2 from the germline V gene are SGHAT and FQDESV (reference sequence). The CDR3 has 15 residues. The CDR3 sequence: CASSLAGVTTNEQFF. CDR3 in DNA: TGTGCCAGCAGCTTAGCGGGCGTCACAACCAATGAGCAGTTCTTC.

V is TRBV28 and J is TRBJ2-1, with 8 bases identical to TRBD2. CDR3 size: 16 residues. In germline, CDR1 is MDHEN, CDR2 SYDVKM. With 7 bases clipped from V and 8 bases from J, the junction kept 16 bases outside the gene matches. CDR3 sequence reads: CASIPQTGLVLYEQFF. As DNA, the CDR3 is TGTGCCAGCATCCCCCAAACGGGACTAGTTCTGTATGAGCAGTTCTTC.

The rearrangement joins TRBV7-9 to TRBJ2-3; TRBD2 matches 13 bases. The CDR3 loop spans 17 amino acids. The V segment lost 5 bases and the J segment 3 bases; nucleotides outside the gene matches: 8. CDR1 and CDR2 (germline): SEHNR, FQNEAQ (reference sequence). The CDR3 sequence: CASSPPGLAGHTDTQYF. DNA of the CDR3: TGTGCCAGCAGCCCCCCGGGACTAGCGGGACATACAGATACGCAGTATTTT.

The chain employs TRBV7-9 and TRBJ2-2, with D possibly being TRBD2 (6 bases). The CDR3 has 17 residues. V was shortened by 5 bases and J by 4 bases, with 20 bases between the two germline ends. CDR1 SEHNR and CDR2 FQNEAQ come from the germline V gene (reference sequence). CDR3 coding DNA: TGTGCCAGCAGCCCGCCGGAGGGGTTATGGGGCACCGGGGAGCTGTTTTTT. Amino acid sequence: CASSPPEGLWGTGELFF.